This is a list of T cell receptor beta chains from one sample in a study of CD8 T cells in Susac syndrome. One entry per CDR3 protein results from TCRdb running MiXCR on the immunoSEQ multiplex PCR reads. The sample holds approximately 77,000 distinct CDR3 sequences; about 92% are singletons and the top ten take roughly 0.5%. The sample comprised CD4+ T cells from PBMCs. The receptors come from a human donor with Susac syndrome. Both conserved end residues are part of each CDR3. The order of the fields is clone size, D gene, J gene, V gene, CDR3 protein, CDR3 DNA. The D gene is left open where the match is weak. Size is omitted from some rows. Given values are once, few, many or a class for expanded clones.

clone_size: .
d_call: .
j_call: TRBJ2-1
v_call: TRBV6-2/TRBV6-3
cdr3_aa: CASSYSLARNEYNEQFF
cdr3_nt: TGTGCCAGCAGTTACTCCCTCGCTAGAAATGAATACAATGAGCAGTTCTTC

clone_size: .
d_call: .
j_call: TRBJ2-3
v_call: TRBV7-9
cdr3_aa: CASSKGVRGTDTQYF
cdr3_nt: TGTGCCAGCAGCAAAGGCGTCAGGGGCACAGATACGCAGTATTTT

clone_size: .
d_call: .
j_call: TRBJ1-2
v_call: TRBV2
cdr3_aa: CASSLWTATYGYTF
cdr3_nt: TGTGCCAGCAGTTTATGGACAGCCACCTATGGCTACACCTTC

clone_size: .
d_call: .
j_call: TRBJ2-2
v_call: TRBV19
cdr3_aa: CASGFGLWTGELFF
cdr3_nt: TGTGCCAGTGGGTTTGGGCTATGGACCGGGGAGCTGTTTTTT

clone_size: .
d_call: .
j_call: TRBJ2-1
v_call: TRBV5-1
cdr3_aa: CASSLGFDKGLGNEQFF
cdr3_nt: TGCGCCAGCAGCTTGGGTTTCGACAAAGGGTTGGGGAATGAGCAGTTCTTC

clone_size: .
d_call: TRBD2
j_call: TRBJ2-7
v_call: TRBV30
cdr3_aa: CAWIAKFSGTRAYEQYF
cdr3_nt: TGTGCCTGGATCGCAAAGTTTTCCGGGACTAGAGCTTACGAGCAGTACTTC

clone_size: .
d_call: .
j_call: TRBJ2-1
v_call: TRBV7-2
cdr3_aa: CASSTISGLKKDEQFF
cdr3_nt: TGTGCCAGCAGCACGATCAGCGGGCTGAAGAAGGATGAGCAGTTCTTC

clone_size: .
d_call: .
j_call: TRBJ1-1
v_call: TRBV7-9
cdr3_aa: CASSLRTDEAFF
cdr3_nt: TGTGCCAGCAGCTTACGGACAGACGAAGCTTTCTTT

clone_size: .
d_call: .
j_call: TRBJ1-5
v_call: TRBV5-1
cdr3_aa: CASSWGTQNQPQHF
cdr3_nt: TGCGCCAGCAGCTGGGGGACTCAGAATCAGCCCCAGCATTTT

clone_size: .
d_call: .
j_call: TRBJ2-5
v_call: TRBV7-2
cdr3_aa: CASSLEKETQYF
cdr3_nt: TGTGCCAGCAGCCTAGAAAAAGAGACCCAGTACTTC

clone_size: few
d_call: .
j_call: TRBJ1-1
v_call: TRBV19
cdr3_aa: CASSMGLTEAFF
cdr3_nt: TGTGCCAGTAGTATGGGGCTCACTGAAGCTTTCTTT

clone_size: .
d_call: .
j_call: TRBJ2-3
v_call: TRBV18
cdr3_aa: CASSPPGTDTQYF
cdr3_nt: TGTGCCAGCTCACCACCGGGCACAGATACGCAGTATTTT

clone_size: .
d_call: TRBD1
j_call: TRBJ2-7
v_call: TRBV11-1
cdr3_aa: CASSQTGKSLLYEQYF
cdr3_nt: TGTGCCAGCAGCCAGACAGGGAAAAGCTTGCTCTACGAGCAGTACTTC

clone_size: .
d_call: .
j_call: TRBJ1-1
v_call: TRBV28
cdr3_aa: CASRTVGPGTEAFF
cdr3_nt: .

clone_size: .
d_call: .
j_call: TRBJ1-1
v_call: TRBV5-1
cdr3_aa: CASSPGPNTEASF
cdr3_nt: TGCGCCAGCAGCCCGGGACCGAACACTGAAGCTTCCTTT

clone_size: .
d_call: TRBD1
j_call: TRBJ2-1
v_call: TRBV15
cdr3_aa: CATSSKDRGPYNEQFF
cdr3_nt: TGTGCCACCAGCAGTAAAGACAGGGGGCCTTACAATGAGCAGTTCTTC

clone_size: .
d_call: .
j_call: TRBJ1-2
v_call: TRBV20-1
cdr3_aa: CSARLNRENYGYTF
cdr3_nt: TGCAGTGCTAGATTAAACAGGGAAAACTATGGCTACACCTTC

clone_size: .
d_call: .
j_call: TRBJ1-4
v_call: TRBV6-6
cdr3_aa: CASSYPRKKLFF
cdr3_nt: TGTGCCAGCAGTTACCCCCGGAAAAAACTGTTTTTT

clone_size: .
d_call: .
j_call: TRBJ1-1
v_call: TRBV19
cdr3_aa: CASSIYVGTEAFF
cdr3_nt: TGTGCCAGTAGTATATACGTTGGGACTGAAGCTTTCTTT

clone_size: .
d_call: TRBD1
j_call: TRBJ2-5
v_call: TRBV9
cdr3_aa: CASSVGDSPGETQYF
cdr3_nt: TGTGCCAGCAGCGTAGGGGACAGTCCTGGAGAGACCCAGTACTTC

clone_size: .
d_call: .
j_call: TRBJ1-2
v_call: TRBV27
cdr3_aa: CASSLSPPGASYTF
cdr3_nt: TGTGCCAGCAGTCTCTCACCCCCCGGGGCTAGCTACACCTTC

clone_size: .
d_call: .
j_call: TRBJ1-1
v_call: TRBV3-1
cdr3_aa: CASSHPNTEAFF
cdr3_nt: TGTGCCAGCAGCCACCCGAACACTGAAGCTTTCTTT

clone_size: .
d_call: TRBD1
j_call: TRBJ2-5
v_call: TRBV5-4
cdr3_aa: CASRGSGQGSETQYF
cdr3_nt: TGTGCCAGCAGGGGGAGTGGACAGGGGTCCGAGACCCAGTACTTC

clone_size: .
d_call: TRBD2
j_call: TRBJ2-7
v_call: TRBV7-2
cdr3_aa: CASRLGSGSYEQYF
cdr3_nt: TGTGCCAGCAGGCTAGGGAGCGGGAGCTACGAGCAGTACTTC

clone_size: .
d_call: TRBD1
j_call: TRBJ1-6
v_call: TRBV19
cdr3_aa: CASSTRQGISYNSPLHF
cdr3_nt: TGTGCCAGTAGTACCCGACAGGGGATTTCCTATAATTCACCCCTCCACTTT

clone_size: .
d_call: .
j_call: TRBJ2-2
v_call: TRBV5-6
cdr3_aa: CARTGRGTTGELFF
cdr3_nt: TGTGCCAGAACTGGACGCGGAACGACCGGGGAGCTGTTTTTT

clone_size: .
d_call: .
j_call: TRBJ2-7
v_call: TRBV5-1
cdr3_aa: CASSLFSGDPYEQYF
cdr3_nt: TGCGCCAGCAGCTTGTTTTCAGGGGACCCCTACGAGCAGTACTTC

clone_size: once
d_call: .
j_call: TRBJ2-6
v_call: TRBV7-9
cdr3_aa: CASSTQRGTPGANVLTF
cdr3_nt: TGTGCCAGCAGCACCCAACGCGGGACACCTGGGGCCAACGTCCTGACTTTC

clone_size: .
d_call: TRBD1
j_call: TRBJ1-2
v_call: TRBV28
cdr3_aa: CASSFRDRVRNYGYTF
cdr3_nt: TGTGCCAGCAGTTTCCGGGACAGGGTCAGAAACTATGGCTACACCTTC

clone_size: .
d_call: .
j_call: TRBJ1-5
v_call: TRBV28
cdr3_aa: CASLEGGPNQPQHF
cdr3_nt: TGTGCCAGCCTAGAGGGGGGCCCCAATCAGCCCCAGCATTTT

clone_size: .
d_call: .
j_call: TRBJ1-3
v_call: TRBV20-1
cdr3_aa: CSASRAGLVNTIYF
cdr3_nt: TGCAGTGCTAGCCGTGCAGGGTTGGTGAACACCATATATTTT

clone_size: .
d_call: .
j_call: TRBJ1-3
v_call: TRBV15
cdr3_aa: CATSPRTSGNTIYF
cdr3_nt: TGTGCCACCAGCCCCCGGACCTCTGGAAACACCATATATTTT

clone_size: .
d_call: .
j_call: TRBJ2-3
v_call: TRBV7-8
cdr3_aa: CASSSRRDADTQYF
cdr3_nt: TGTGCCAGCAGTTCTAGACGGGACGCAGATACGCAGTATTTT

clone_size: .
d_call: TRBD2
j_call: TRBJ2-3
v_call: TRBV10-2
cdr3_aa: CASSPWTSGGSTDTQYF
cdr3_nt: TGCGCCAGCAGTCCTTGGACTAGCGGGGGCAGCACAGATACGCAGTATTTT

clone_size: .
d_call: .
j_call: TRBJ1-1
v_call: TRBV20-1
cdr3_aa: CSARAGTTNTEAFF
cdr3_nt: TGCAGTGCTAGAGCCGGGACAACGAACACTGAAGCTTTCTTT

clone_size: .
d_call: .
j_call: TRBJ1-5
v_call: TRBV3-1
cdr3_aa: CASSQDKRQRNQPQHF
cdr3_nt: TGTGCCAGCAGCCAAGATAAAAGGCAGAGAAATCAGCCCCAGCATTTT

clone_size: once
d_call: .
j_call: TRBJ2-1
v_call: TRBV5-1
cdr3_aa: CASSLVGQSHNEQFF
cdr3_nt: TGCGCCAGCAGCTTGGTAGGACAGTCCCACAATGAGCAGTTCTTC

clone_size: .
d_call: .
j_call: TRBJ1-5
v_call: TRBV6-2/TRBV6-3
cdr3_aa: CASSDRLGQPQHF
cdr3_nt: TGTGCCAGCAGCGACAGGTTGGGTCAGCCCCAGCATTTT

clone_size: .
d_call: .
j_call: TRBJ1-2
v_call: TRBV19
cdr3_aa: CASSIDGYYGYTF
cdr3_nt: TGTGCCAGTAGTATAGACGGTTACTATGGCTACACCTTC

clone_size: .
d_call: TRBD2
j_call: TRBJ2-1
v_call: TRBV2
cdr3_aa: CASSGTSGGDKYNEQFF
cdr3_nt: TGTGCCAGCAGTGGGACTAGCGGGGGGGACAAATACAATGAGCAGTTCTTC

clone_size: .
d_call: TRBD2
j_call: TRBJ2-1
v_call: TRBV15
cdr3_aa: CATSREGGREYNEQFF
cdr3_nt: TGTGCCACCAGCAGAGAGGGTGGGAGGGAGTACAATGAGCAGTTCTTC